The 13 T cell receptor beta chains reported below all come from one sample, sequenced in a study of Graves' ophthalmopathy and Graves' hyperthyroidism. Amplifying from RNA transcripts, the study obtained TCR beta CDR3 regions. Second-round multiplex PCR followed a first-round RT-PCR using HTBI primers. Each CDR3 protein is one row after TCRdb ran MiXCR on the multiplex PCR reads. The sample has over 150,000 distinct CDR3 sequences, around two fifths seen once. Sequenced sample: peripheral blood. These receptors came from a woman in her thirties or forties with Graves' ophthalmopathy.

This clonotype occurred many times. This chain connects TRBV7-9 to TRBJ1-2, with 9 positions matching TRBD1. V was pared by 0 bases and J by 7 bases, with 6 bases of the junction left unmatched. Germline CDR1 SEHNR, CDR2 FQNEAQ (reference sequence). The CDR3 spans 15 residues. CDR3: CASSLAPGDRAGYTF. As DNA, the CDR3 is TGTGCCAGCAGCTTAGCCCCTGGGGACAGGGCTGGCTACACCTTC.

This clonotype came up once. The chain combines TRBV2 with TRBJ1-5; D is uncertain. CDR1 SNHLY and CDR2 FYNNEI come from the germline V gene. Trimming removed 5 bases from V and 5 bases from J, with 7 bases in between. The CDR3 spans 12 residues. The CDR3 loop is CASSLTHQPQHF. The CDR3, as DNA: TGTGCCAGCAGTCTGACCCATCAGCCCCAGCATTTT.

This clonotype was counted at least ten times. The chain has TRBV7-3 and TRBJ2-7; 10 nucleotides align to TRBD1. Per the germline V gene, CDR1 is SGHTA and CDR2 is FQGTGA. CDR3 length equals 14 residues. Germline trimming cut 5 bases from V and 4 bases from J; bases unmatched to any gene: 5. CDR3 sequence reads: CASSLGGQGYEQYF. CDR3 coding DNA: TGTGCCAGCAGCCTAGGGGGACAGGGGTACGAGCAGTACTTC.

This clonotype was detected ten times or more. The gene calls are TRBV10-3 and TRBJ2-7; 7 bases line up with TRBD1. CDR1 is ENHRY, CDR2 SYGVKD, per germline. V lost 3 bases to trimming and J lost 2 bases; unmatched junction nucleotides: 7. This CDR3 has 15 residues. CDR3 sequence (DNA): TGTGCCATCAGTGAAAGACAGGGCCAAACCTACGAGCAGTACTTC. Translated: CAISERQGQTYEQYF.

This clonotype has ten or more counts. The CDR3 region is CASFRTGGNTEAFF. The CDR3 nucleotides are TGTGCCAGTTTTAGGACAGGAGGGAACACTGAAGCTTTCTTT. This chain links TRBV2 with TRBJ1-1, with 7 bases fitting TRBD1. Trimming took 9 bases from V and 1 from J; bases not matched to a gene: 8. The CDR3 covers 14 residues. The germline gives CDR1 SNHLY, CDR2 FYNNEI. Drawing the rest from reference TRBV2 and TRBJ1-1, the complete variable domain is EPEVTQTPSHQVTQMGQEVILRCVPISNHLYFYWYRQILGQKVEFLVSFYNNEISEKSEIFDDQFSVERPDGSNFTLKIRSTKLEDSAMYFCASFRTGGNTEAFFGQGTRLTVV.

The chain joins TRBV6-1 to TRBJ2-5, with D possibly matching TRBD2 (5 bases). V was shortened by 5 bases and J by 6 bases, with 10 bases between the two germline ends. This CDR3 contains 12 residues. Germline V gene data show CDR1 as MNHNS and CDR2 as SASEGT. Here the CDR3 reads CASSPPGKTQYF. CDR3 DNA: TGTGCCAGCAGTCCCCCGGGGAAGACCCAGTACTTC.

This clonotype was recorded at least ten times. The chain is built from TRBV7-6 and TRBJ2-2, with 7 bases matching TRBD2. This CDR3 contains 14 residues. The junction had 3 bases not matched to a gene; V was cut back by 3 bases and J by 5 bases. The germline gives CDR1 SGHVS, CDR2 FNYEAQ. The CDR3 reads CASSFGTKTGELFF. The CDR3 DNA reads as TGTGCCAGCAGCTTTGGGACTAAAACCGGGGAGCTGTTTTTT. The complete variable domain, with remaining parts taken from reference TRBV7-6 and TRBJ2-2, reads GAGVSQSPRYKVTKRGQDVALRCDPISGHVSLYWYRQALGQGPEFLTYFNYEAQQDKSGLPNDRFSAERPEGSISTLTIQRTEQRDSAMYRCASSFGTKTGELFFGEGSRLTVL.

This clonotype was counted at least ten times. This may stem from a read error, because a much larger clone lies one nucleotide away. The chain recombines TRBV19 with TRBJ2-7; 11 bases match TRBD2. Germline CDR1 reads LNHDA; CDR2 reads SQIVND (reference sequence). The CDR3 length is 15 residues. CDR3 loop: CAGSPLAGGSYEQYF. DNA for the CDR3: TGTGCCGGTAGTCCGCTAGCGGGGGGATCCTACGAGCAGTACTTC.

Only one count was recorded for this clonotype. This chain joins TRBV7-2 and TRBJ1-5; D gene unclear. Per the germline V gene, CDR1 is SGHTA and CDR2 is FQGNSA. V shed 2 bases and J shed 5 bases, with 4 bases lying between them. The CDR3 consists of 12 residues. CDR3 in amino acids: CASSLTDQPQHF. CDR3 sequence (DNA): TGTGCCAGCAGCTTAACGGATCAGCCCCAGCATTTT. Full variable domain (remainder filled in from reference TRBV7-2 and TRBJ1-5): GAGVSQSPSNKVTEKGKDVELRCDPISGHTALYWYRQSLGQGLEFLIYFQGNSAPDKSGLPSDRFSAERTGGSVSTLTIQRTQQEDSAVYLCASSLTDQPQHFGDGTRLSIL.

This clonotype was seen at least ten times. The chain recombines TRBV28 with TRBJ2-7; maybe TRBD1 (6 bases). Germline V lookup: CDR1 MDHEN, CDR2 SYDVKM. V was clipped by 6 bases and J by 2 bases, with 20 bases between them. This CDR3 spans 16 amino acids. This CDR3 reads CASSHTPFGGPYEQYF. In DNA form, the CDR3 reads TGTGCCAGCAGCCACACCCCGTTTGGGGGCCCCTACGAGCAGTACTTC.

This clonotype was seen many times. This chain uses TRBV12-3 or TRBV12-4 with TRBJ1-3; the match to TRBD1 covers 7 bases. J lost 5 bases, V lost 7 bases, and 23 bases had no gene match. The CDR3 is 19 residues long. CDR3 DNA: TGTGCCAGCACTTTCGACCGGGACAGCCCTTCAGGGAGCCGAAACACCATATATTTT. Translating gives CASTFDRDSPSGSRNTIYF.

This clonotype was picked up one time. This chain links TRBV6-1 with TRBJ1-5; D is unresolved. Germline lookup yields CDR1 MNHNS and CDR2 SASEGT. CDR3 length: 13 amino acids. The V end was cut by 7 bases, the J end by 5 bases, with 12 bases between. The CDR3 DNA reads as TGTGCCAGCAACATCATAGGTGATCAGCCCCAGCATTTT. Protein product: CASNIIGDQPQHF.

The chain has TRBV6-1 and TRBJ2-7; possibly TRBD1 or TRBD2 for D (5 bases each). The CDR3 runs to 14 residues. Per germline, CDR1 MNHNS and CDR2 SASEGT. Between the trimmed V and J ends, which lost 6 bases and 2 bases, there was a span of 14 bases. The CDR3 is CASREGLGPYEQYF. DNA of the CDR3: TGTGCCAGCAGAGAGGGCCTGGGACCCTACGAGCAGTACTTC.